The entry below gives a single T cell receptor (beta chain) sequence along with its context. At minimum, one pre-ART and two post-ART PBMC samples were obtained from each donor. These data belong to a study of long-term antiretroviral therapy in people with HIV. Sequencing used immunoSEQ v3.0 at survey level. The method was immunoSEQ multiplex PCR; TCRdb's version includes in-frame clones alone and lacks a portion of them. The table has 34,000 or so clones, over 75% seen once. Germline V gene data show CDR1 as MNHEY and CDR2 as SMNVEV (reference sequence). Deletions cut 6 bases from V and 0 bases from J, with 15 bases between. This CDR3 spans 15 amino acids.

The rearrangement uses TRBV27 and TRBJ2-7; perhaps TRBD2 as D (6 bases). Sequencing was performed on unsorted PBMCs, taken about 3.5 years after starting antiretroviral therapy. The clonotype originates from a man younger than 35 with HIV. The CDR3 sequence is CASSPSSAVSYEQYF. DNA of the CDR3: TGTGCCAGCAGCCCGTCTAGCGCGGTCTCCTACGAGCAGTACTTC.